This entry lists 26 T cell receptor beta chains sequenced from one sample in a study of cytomegalovirus exposure and HLA in healthy donors. This PCR relied on a set of 60 Vbeta primers and 13 Jbeta primers. The table came from immunoSEQ multiplex PCR; TCRdb's copy has only in-frame clones and leaves some out. The top ten clones hold less than 7% of a sample with about 190,000 clones, 80% of them seen once. The sequencing sample was made of PBMCs. The source is a man aged 40-55 years in good health and CMV-seropositive.

J is TRBJ1-5 and V is TRBV18; D may be TRBD1 (5 bases). Trimming cost V 6 bases and J 4 bases, with 10 bases left between them. The germline V gene encodes CDR1 KGHSH and CDR2 LQKENI. The CDR3 runs to 13 residues. The CDR3 DNA reads TGTGCCAGCTCGCAGACAGAGAATCAGCCCCAGCATTTT. The encoded protein is CASSQTENQPQHF. Looking up the rest from reference TRBV18 and TRBJ1-5 gives the full variable domain: NAGVMQNPRHLVRRRGQEARLRCSPMKGHSHVYWYRQLPEEGLKFMVYLQKENIIDESGMPKERFSAEFPKEGPSILRIQQVVRGDSAAYFCASSQTENQPQHFGDGTRLSIL.

DNA of the CDR3: TGTGCCAGCAGCCAAACCCCCACGGGGACAGGGTTGAGCTCCTACGAGCAGTACTTC. This encodes CASSQTPTGTGLSSYEQYF. V gene TRBV4-2 combines with J gene TRBJ2-7, with 9 bases matching TRBD1. The germline gives CDR1 LGHNA, CDR2 YNFKEQ. The CDR3 loop spans 19 amino acids. The V and J ends lost 2 bases and 0 bases, in that order; junction bases with no gene match: 14.

The rearrangement joins TRBV28 to TRBJ1-2; D unclear. Germline CDR1 reads MDHEN; CDR2 reads SYDVKM. The V end was cut by 6 bases, the J end by 4 bases, with 15 bases between. CDR3 size: 14 residues. CDR3 amino acids: CASRGELLGYGYTF. The CDR3 DNA sequence: TGTGCCAGCAGGGGAGAACTGCTCGGCTATGGCTACACCTTC.

V and J are TRBV2 and TRBJ2-1; 7 nucleotides agree with TRBD2. CDR1 and CDR2 (germline): SNHLY, FYNNEI. V dropped 7 bases and J dropped 7; count of bases not matched to a gene: 13. This CDR3 contains 15 residues. As DNA, the CDR3 is TGTGCCAGCAACGGCCGGCAAAGCGGGGTAAATGAGCAGTTCTTC. This gives the protein CASNGRQSGVNEQFF.

The chain couples TRBV2 to TRBJ2-2; D possibly corresponds to TRBD1 (6 bases). The CDR3 runs 15 residues. V lost 1 base and J lost 8, with 14 bases in between. Germline CDR1 is SNHLY and CDR2 is FYNNEI. The CDR3 region has the DNA TGTGCCAGCAGTGAAGGGGGGCCGAGTTTGGGGGAGCTGTTTTTT. This sequence encodes CASSEGGPSLGELFF.

This clone was seen just once. The chain has TRBV4-1 and TRBJ2-2; 11 bases agree with TRBD2. This CDR3 contains 17 residues. Losses at the gene ends were 0 bases for V and 4 bases for J; bases not matched to a gene: 4. From germline, CDR1 is MGHRA and CDR2 YSYEKL. CDR3 coding DNA: TGCGCCAGCAGCCAAGAATTCCTAGCGGGGGGCACCGGGGAGCTGTTTTTT. This sequence encodes CASSQEFLAGGTGELFF.

The V call is TRBV7-2, the J call TRBJ2-7; a possible D gene is TRBD1 (5 bases). The germline V gene has CDR1 SGHTA and CDR2 FQGNSA. Trimming removed 4 bases from V and 0 bases from J, with 10 bases in between. This CDR3 has 14 residues. In nucleotides, the CDR3 is TGTGCCAGCAGCTCGACAGTGAGCTCCTACGAGCAGTACTTC. This translates into CASSSTVSSYEQYF.

The V gene is TRBV9, the J gene TRBJ2-7, with a weak D call TRBD1 (6 bases). The V end was cut by 3 bases, the J end by 3 bases, with 13 bases between. The germline V gene encodes CDR1 SGDLS and CDR2 YYNGEE. This CDR3 contains 14 residues. CDR3: CASSAGQPFYEQYF. The CDR3 DNA reads TGTGCCAGCAGCGCCGGACAGCCCTTCTACGAGCAGTACTTC.

DNA of the CDR3: TGTGCCAGTAGTTTGGACAGTATCAATCAGCCCCAGCATTTT. Residues: CASSLDSINQPQHF. The chain recombines TRBV19 with TRBJ1-5; possibly TRBD1 for D (6 bases). The V and J ends lost 5 bases and 3 bases respectively, with 11 bases between them. Germline CDR1 is LNHDA and CDR2 is SQIVND (reference sequence). CDR3 length equals 14 residues.

The rearrangement uses TRBV10-2 and TRBJ1-5; D is uncertain. V lost 4 bases, J lost 0 bases, and 7 bases lay in between. There are 14 residues in the CDR3. Germline V gene data show CDR1 as WSHSY and CDR2 as SAAADI. Written as DNA, the CDR3 is TGCGCCAGCAGTGTTGGCAATAGCAATCAGCCCCAGCATTTT. Translation: CASSVGNSNQPQHF.

This clone is a singleton in its sample. This CDR3 is also generated by other DNA sequences in the sample. This chain uses TRBV7-9 with TRBJ2-3; D is perhaps TRBD2 (5 bases). Trimming took off 6 bases at V and 0 bases at J, with 13 bases between the two ends. This CDR3 contains 15 residues. Germline CDR1 SEHNR, CDR2 FQNEAQ (reference sequence). The CDR3 DNA reads TGTGCCAGCAGTCCTCCCGGACTGAGCACAGATACGCAGTATTTT. Translating gives CASSPPGLSTDTQYF.

This clone appeared a few times. This chain uses TRBV5-6 with TRBJ2-7, with 9 bases identical to TRBD1. Germline V gene data show CDR1 as SGHDT and CDR2 as YYEEEE. The V gene end was trimmed by 6 bases and the J gene end by 5 bases; junction bases not matched to a gene: 9. The CDR3 extends over 14 amino acids. The CDR3 region is CASTSGTGSHEQYF. The CDR3 DNA reads TGTGCCAGCACCTCCGGGACAGGGTCTCACGAGCAGTACTTC.

The chain is built from TRBV11-2 and TRBJ1-2, with D unclear. The ends were cut back, 5 bases at V and 0 bases at J, with 16 bases in the middle. Germline loops: CDR1 SGHAT, CDR2 FQNNGV. This CDR3 contains 16 residues. In nucleotides, the CDR3 is TGTGCCAGCAGCCCCCGGAGGACTGGAGCTAACTATGGCTACACCTTC. This gives the protein CASSPRRTGANYGYTF.

The genes are TRBV6-1 and TRBJ1-1; unclear D gene. Looked up from germline, CDR1 is MNHNS and CDR2 is SASEGT. V shed 6 bases and J shed 0 bases, with 14 bases lying between them. This CDR3 has 15 amino acids. The CDR3: CASSPPLGVNTEAFF. CDR3 nucleotide sequence: TGTGCCAGCAGCCCTCCCCTGGGAGTGAACACTGAAGCTTTCTTT.

The V call is TRBV29-1, the J call TRBJ2-1; 8 positions agree with TRBD1. The CDR3 totals 15 residues. The germline V gene encodes CDR1 SQVTM and CDR2 ANQGSEA. V was clipped by 0 bases and J by 7 bases; unmatched bases: 8. As DNA, the CDR3 is TGCAGCGTTGAAGACCCGGGCAGGGGGCTGAATGAGCAGTTCTTC. Protein product: CSVEDPGRGLNEQFF.

This chain connects TRBV7-8 to TRBJ1-1; D is uncertain. The CDR3 is made up of 12 amino acids. Trimming took off 5 bases at V and 6 bases at J, with 10 bases between the two ends. Germline CDR1 is SGHVS and CDR2 is FQNEAQ. CDR3 bases: TGTGCCAGCAGCCAAAGGAGGCCTGAAGCTTTCTTT. Protein product: CASSQRRPEAFF.

The genes are TRBV7-8 and TRBJ1-5; D may be TRBD1 (5 bases). Germline CDR1 SGHVS, CDR2 FQNEAQ. V lost 0 bases and J 2 bases, leaving 8 bases between the germline ends. This CDR3 spans 15 amino acids. The CDR3 region has the DNA TGTGCCAGCAGCTTAGCGGTAGGGGGCAATCAGCCCCAGCATTTT. Amino acid sequence: CASSLAVGGNQPQHF.

V gene TRBV7-9 combines with J gene TRBJ2-1; the D gene is possibly TRBD2 (6 bases). V was trimmed by 1 base and J by 7 bases, leaving 14 bases between them. This CDR3 is 15 amino acids long. Germline loops: CDR1 SEHNR, CDR2 FQNEAQ (reference sequence). In DNA, the CDR3 is TGTGCCAGCAGCTTAGGGGTAGCGGTTGGAAATGAGCAGTTCTTC. It is translated as CASSLGVAVGNEQFF.

The V call is TRBV9, the J call TRBJ2-7; the D is unclear. CDR1 and CDR2 (germline): SGDLS, YYNGEE. V lost 2 bases and J lost 5, with 8 bases in between. There are 12 residues in the CDR3. This CDR3 is CASSVEADEQYF. CDR3 coding DNA: TGTGCCAGCAGCGTCGAGGCGGACGAGCAGTACTTC.

The rearrangement joins TRBV10-3 to TRBJ1-3, with D uncertain. The germline V gene has CDR1 ENHRY and CDR2 SYGVKD. Trimming left V 7 bases short and J 4 bases short, with 14 bases between. The CDR3 is 14 residues long. Here the CDR3 reads CAITNGNPGNTIYF. The DNA for the CDR3 is TGTGCCATCACAAACGGGAATCCCGGAAACACCATATATTTT.

This chain joins TRBV5-6 and TRBJ1-2; TRBD1 is a possible D gene (5 bases). From germline, CDR1 is SGHDT and CDR2 YYEEEE. The CDR3 totals 16 residues. The V end lost 4 bases, the J end lost 4 bases, and 20 bases lay between the germline ends. The CDR3 coding sequence is TGTGCCAGCAGCCATACTGTGCCGGGGGACGGCTATGGCTACACCTTC. Translating it yields CASSHTVPGDGYGYTF.

This chain joins TRBV5-4 and TRBJ2-3, with 8 bases lining up with TRBD1. Germline assignment: CDR1 SGHNT and CDR2 YYREEE (reference sequence). V was clipped by 4 bases and J by 4 bases; unmatched bases: 8. The CDR3 is 15 residues long. CDR3 sequence (DNA): TGTGCCAGCAGCACGGACAGGGTTTATCCAGATACGCAGTATTTT. This sequence encodes CASSTDRVYPDTQYF.

In its sample, this clone was seen once. The CDR3 spells CASSLNTGRISHYGYTF. The CDR3 nucleotides are TGCGCCAGCAGCTTGAATACAGGCCGCATATCTCACTATGGCTACACCTTC. This sequence joins TRBV5-1 and TRBJ1-2; a possible D gene is TRBD1 (5 bases). Germline CDR1 SGHRS, CDR2 YFSETQ. The CDR3 consists of 17 residues. Trimming cost V 1 base and J 3 bases, with 19 bases left between them.

The rearrangement links TRBV5-1 to TRBJ1-1, with 9 bases lining up with TRBD1. The V gene end was trimmed by 5 bases and the J gene end by 3 bases; junction bases not matched to a gene: 8. The CDR3 has 15 residues. The germline V gene has CDR1 SGHRS and CDR2 YFSETQ. The CDR3 reads CASSPETGGDTEAFF. The CDR3 DNA reads TGCGCCAGCAGTCCGGAGACAGGGGGGGACACTGAAGCTTTCTTT.

This chain connects TRBV30 to TRBJ2-3, with a possible D match to TRBD1 (6 bases). The germline CDR1 and CDR2 sequences are GTSNPN and SVGIG (reference sequence). CDR3 size: 13 residues. Deletions cut 2 bases from V and 4 bases from J, with 10 bases between. The CDR3 is CAWSNRDADTQYF. CDR3 DNA: TGTGCCTGGAGTAACAGGGACGCAGATACGCAGTATTTT.

The rearrangement links TRBV6-1 to TRBJ1-5, with 9 bases identical to TRBD1. Germline assignment: CDR1 MNHNS and CDR2 SASEGT. Losses at the gene ends were 6 bases for V and 3 bases for J; bases not matched to a gene: 6. The CDR3 is 15 amino acids. Here the CDR3 reads CASRWGQGPNQPQHF. DNA of the CDR3: TGTGCCAGCAGATGGGGACAGGGTCCCAATCAGCCCCAGCATTTT.